These 8 T cell receptor beta chains came from one sample sequenced in a study of Ad26.COV2.S vaccination and SARS-CoV-2 variants (dated by TCRdb to the early 2020s). According to the study, the label for this sample's treatment or condition signals: around 19 received Ad26.COV2.S at low or high dose, single or two shots; several received placebo; per-sample allocation not given. For vaccine and placebo recipients, repertoires were sequenced using samples collected on day 63 after the first injection. The library was generated by the immunoSEQ multiplex PCR assay. As stored in TCRdb, this immuneACCESS dataset retains in-frame rearrangements with V and J assigned. A fraction of the clones does not appear; measured against another copy, unresolved V genes explain less than half of the discrepancy, and the remainder lacks a known reason. The sample records 500,000 or so clones, 87% of which are singletons. The leading ten clones occupy 9.5% to 15% of the sample.

The sample in question was peripheral blood, obtained in a trial of Ad26.COV2.S vaccine versus placebo. The origin of the receptors is a person aged 18-60 years who received the Ad26.COV2.S COVID-19 vaccine or a placebo.

This chain connects TRBV5-1 to TRBJ2-7; 7 nucleotides match TRBD1. Germline-derived CDR1 and CDR2 are SGHRS and YFSETQ. This CDR3 comprises 13 residues. Trimming took 2 bases from V and 6 from J; bases not matched to a gene: 5. CDR3 in DNA: TGCGCCAGCAGCTTCCAGGGGGAAGGCGAGCAGTACTTC. This translates into CASSFQGEGEQYF.

The V call is TRBV5-1, the J call TRBJ1-6, with no clear D. The germline V gene has CDR1 SGHRS and CDR2 YFSETQ. Trimming removed 0 bases from V and 9 bases from J, with 13 bases in between. This CDR3 is 15 amino acids long. In nucleotides, the CDR3 is TGCGCCAGCAGCTTGGGGCTCGCGGCGGGTTCACCCCTCCACTTT. Its protein product is CASSLGLAAGSPLHF. The full variable domain, in which reference TRBV5-1 and TRBJ1-6 provide the parts outside the CDR3, is KAGVTQTPRYLIKTRGQQVTLSCSPISGHRSVSWYQQTPGQGLQFLFEYFSETQRNKGNFPGRFSGRQFSNSRSEMNVSTLELGDSALYLCASSLGLAAGSPLHFGNGTRLTVT.

The chain joins TRBV28 to TRBJ1-2, with 7 nucleotides matching TRBD1. The CDR3 sequence is 14 residues long. Germline V lookup: CDR1 MDHEN, CDR2 SYDVKM. V trimming: 2 bases; J trimming: 4 bases; junction bases outside the gene matches: 4. CDR3 sequence: CASSLAGTAYGYTF. CDR3 nucleotides: TGTGCCAGCAGTTTAGCCGGGACAGCCTATGGCTACACCTTC.

The chain combines TRBV9 with TRBJ2-7; unclear D gene. Trimming removed 0 bases from V and 4 bases from J, with 5 bases in between. CDR1 is SGDLS and CDR2 is YYNGEE in the germline V gene. This CDR3 comprises 12 residues. The CDR3 is CASSVDFYEQYF. The CDR3 DNA reads as TGTGCCAGCAGCGTAGACTTTTACGAGCAGTACTTC.

The chain is built from TRBV29-1 and TRBJ2-2; no clear D. The CDR3 extends over 14 amino acids. V dropped 4 bases and J dropped 2 bases, with 11 bases sitting between them. CDR1 SQVTM and CDR2 ANQGSEA come from the germline V gene. CDR3 loop: CSVGASSNTGELFF. The CDR3 nucleotides are TGCAGCGTTGGCGCGTCGAGCAACACCGGGGAGCTGTTTTTT.

The V gene is TRBV7-9, the J gene TRBJ2-2; D perhaps matches TRBD1 (5 bases). The CDR3 is 14 amino acids. Germline V gene sequence: CDR1 SEHNR, CDR2 FQNEAQ (reference sequence). Trimming took off 5 bases at V and 6 bases at J, with 13 bases between the two ends. The CDR3 loop reads CASSRRATAGELFF. The DNA of the CDR3 is TGTGCCAGCAGCCGCCGAGCGACAGCCGGGGAGCTGTTTTTT.

The rearrangement uses TRBV9 and TRBJ2-1, with 11 bases aligning to TRBD1. This CDR3 has 15 residues. Germline lookup yields CDR1 SGDLS and CDR2 YYNGEE. J gave up 5 bases and V 4 bases, and 5 bases lay outside the gene matches. CDR3 bases: TGTGCCAGCAGCACACCGGGACAGGGGGACAATGAGCAGTTCTTC. It translates to CASSTPGQGDNEQFF.

V gene TRBV25-1 combines with J gene TRBJ2-7, with 9 positions matching TRBD1. V lost 1 base to trimming and J lost 4 bases; unmatched junction nucleotides: 11. The CDR3 consists of 17 residues. Per germline, CDR1 MGHDK and CDR2 SYGVNS. The CDR3 DNA reads as TGTGCCAGCAGTGAATCACAGGGGGCTAGCTGGTCGTACGAGCAGTACTTC. Protein sequence: CASSESQGASWSYEQYF.